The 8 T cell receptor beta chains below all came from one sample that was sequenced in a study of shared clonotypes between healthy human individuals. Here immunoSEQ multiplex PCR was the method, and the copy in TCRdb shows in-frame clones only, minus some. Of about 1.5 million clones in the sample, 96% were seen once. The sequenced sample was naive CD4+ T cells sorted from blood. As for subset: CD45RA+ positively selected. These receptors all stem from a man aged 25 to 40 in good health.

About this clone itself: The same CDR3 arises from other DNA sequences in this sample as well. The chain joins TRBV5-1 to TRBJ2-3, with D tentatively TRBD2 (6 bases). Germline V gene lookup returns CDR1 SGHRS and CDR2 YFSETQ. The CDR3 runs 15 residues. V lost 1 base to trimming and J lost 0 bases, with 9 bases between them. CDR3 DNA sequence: TGCGCCAGCAGCTTGTCGGGGACTAGCACAGATACGCAGTATTTT. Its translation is CASSLSGTSTDTQYF. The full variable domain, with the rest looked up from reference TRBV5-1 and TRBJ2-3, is KAGVTQTPRYLIKTRGQQVTLSCSPISGHRSVSWYQQTPGQGLQFLFEYFSETQRNKGNFPGRFSGRQFSNSRSEMNVSTLELGDSALYLCASSLSGTSTDTQYFGPGTRLTVL.

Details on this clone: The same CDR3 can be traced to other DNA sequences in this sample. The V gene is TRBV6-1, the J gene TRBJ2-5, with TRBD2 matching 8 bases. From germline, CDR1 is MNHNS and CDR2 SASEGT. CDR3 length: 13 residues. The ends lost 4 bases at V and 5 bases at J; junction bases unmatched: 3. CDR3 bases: TGTGCCAGCAGTGTCAGCGGGAGCGAGACCCAGTACTTC. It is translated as CASSVSGSETQYF.

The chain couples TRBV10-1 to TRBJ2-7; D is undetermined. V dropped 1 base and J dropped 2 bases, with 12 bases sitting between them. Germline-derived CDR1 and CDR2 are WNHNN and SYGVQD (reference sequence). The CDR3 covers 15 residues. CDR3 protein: CASSELRLTTYEQYF. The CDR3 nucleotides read TGCGCCAGCAGTGAGTTGAGACTGACGACCTACGAGCAGTACTTC.

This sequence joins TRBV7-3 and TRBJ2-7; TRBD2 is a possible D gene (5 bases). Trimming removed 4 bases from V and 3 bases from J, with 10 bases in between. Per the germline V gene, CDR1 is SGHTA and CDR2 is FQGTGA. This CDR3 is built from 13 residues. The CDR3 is CASSSRTGYEQYF. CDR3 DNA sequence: TGTGCCAGCAGCTCCCGGACTGGCTACGAGCAGTACTTC.

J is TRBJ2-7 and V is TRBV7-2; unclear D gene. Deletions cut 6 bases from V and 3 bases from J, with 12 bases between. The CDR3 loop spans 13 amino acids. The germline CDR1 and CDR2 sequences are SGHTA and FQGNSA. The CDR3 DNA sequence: TGTGCCAGCAGTCTCGAACGGCGCTACGAGCAGTACTTC. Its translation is CASSLERRYEQYF.

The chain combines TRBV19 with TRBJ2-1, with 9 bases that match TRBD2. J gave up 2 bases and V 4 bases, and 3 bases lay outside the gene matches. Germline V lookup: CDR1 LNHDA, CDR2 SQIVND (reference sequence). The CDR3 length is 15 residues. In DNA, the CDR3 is TGTGCCAGTAGTAGCGGGAGGGCAACCTACAATGAGCAGTTCTTC. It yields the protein CASSSGRATYNEQFF.

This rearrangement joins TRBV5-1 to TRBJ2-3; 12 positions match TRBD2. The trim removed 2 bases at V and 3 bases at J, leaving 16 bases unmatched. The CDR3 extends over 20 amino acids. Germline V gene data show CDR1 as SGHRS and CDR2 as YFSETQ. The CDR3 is CASSFAGTSGSIGLTDTQYF. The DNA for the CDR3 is TGCGCCAGCAGCTTCGCCGGGACTAGCGGGTCGATCGGTCTAACAGATACGCAGTATTTT.

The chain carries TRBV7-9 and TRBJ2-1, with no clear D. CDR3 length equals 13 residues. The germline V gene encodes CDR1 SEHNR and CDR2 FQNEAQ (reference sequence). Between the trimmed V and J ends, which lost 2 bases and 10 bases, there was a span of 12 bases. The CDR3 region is CASSLSGTIEQFF. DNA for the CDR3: TGTGCCAGCAGCTTATCAGGCACAATCGAGCAGTTCTTC. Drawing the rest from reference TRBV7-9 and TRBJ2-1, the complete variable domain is DTGVSQNPRHKITKRGQNVTFRCDPISEHNRLYWYRQTLGQGPEFLTYFQNEAQLEKSRLLSDRFSAERPKGSFSTLEIQRTEQGDSAMYLCASSLSGTIEQFFGPGTRLTVL.